These 30 T cell receptor beta chains were all obtained from the same sample, sequenced in a study of shared T cell receptors in the human thymus. The repertoire was sequenced with immunoSEQ multiplex PCR; TCRdb's copy has only in-frame clones and lacks some. The table lists about 500,000 clones, around 82% of them singletons, with approximately 0.013% in the top ten. The same sample was also used in a study of human thymus T cells.

The specimen sequenced was thymocytes. These receptors originate from a boy less than two years old with a congenital heart defect.

The genes are TRBV10-3 and TRBJ2-2; 8 bases map to TRBD1. Germline assignment: CDR1 ENHRY and CDR2 SYGVKD. CDR3 length: 14 amino acids. Losses at the gene ends were 5 bases for V and 2 bases for J; bases not matched to a gene: 1. CDR3 residues: CAISPGGNTGELFF. The CDR3 nucleotides read TGTGCCATCAGTCCAGGGGGCAACACCGGGGAGCTGTTTTTT.

The chain is built from TRBV5-4 and TRBJ2-7; 9 bases align to TRBD2. The germline CDR1 and CDR2 sequences are SGHNT and YYREEE (reference sequence). Trimming at V came to 0 bases and at J to 3 bases, leaving 10 bases not matched to a gene. The CDR3 contains 17 residues. The CDR3 DNA sequence: TGTGCCAGCAGCTTGGCCCCCAATAGCGGGAGTAACTACGAGCAGTACTTC. Amino acid sequence: CASSLAPNSGSNYEQYF.

The rearrangement links TRBV5-4 to TRBJ2-5; 9 bases align to TRBD2. The CDR3 has 17 amino acids. CDR1 and CDR2 (germline): SGHNT, YYREEE (reference sequence). V was clipped by 7 bases and J by 5 bases; unmatched bases: 18. Here the CDR3 reads CASSHGISGSGEETQYF. In nucleotides, the CDR3 is TGTGCCAGCTCCCATGGGATTAGCGGGAGTGGCGAGGAGACCCAGTACTTC. Variable domain in full (rest from reference TRBV5-4 and TRBJ2-5): ETGVTQSPTHLIKTRGQQVTLRCSSQSGHNTVSWYQQALGQGPQFIFQYYREEENGRGNFPPRFSGLQFPNYSSELNVNALELDDSALYLCASSHGISGSGEETQYFGPGTRLLVL.

This chain joins TRBV27 and TRBJ2-1, with TRBD1 matching over 9 bases. The trim removed 5 bases at V and 8 bases at J, leaving 10 bases unmatched. The CDR3 runs 15 residues. The germline V gene has CDR1 MNHEY and CDR2 SMNVEV (reference sequence). CDR3 loop: CASSPRDRVSDEQFF. The CDR3 nucleotides read TGTGCCAGCAGTCCCCGGGACAGGGTCTCGGATGAGCAGTTCTTC.

This clone has only a few counts. The chain has TRBV7-9 and TRBJ2-1; no firm D call. The length of the CDR3 is 15 residues. Germline CDR1 reads SEHNR; CDR2 reads FQNEAQ (reference sequence). V was clipped by 11 bases and J by 0 bases, with 17 bases between them. CDR3 protein: CAGSEALLSYNEQFF. CDR3 coding DNA: TGTGCCGGGTCAGAGGCCCTCCTCTCCTACAATGAGCAGTTCTTC.

The rearrangement joins TRBV9 to TRBJ2-7; TRBD2 matches at 8 bases. J gave up 6 bases and V 4 bases, and 12 bases lay outside the gene matches. There are 15 residues in the CDR3. Germline CDR1 SGDLS, CDR2 YYNGEE. The CDR3 bases are TGTGCCAGCAGCCCAGGGCTCCAGCGGGAGTTCGAGCAGTACTTC. Translation gives CASSPGLQREFEQYF.

This chain links TRBV11-3 with TRBJ2-2; 9 bases align to TRBD1. This CDR3 contains 15 residues. Germline-derived CDR1 and CDR2 are SGHNT and YENEEA. J lost 4 bases, V lost 6 bases, and 6 bases had no gene match. The chain's CDR3 is CASRTGTGFTGELFF. CDR3 coding DNA: TGTGCCAGCAGAACCGGGACAGGGTTCACCGGGGAGCTGTTTTTT.

Here the CDR3 reads CASSHFDRGLTDTQYF. CDR3 bases: TGTGCCAGCAGCCACTTCGACAGGGGGCTAACAGATACGCAGTATTTT. J is TRBJ2-3 and V is TRBV14, with 10 bases fitting TRBD1. In germline, CDR1 is SGHDN, CDR2 FVKESK. This CDR3 comprises 16 residues. Germline trimming cut 3 bases from V and 3 bases from J; bases unmatched to any gene: 6.

The gene calls are TRBV7-9 and TRBJ2-3, with TRBD2 matching 9 bases. Trimming took 10 bases from V and 4 from J; bases not matched to a gene: 12. This CDR3 spans 15 amino acids. Germline assignment: CDR1 SEHNR and CDR2 FQNEAQ (reference sequence). The CDR3 sequence: CATRSAGGLPDTQYF. The CDR3 bases are TGTGCCACCAGATCAGCGGGGGGCTTGCCAGATACGCAGTATTTT.

This chain uses TRBV19 with TRBJ2-5, with 9 bases fitting TRBD2. With V trimmed by 5 bases and J by 1 base, 8 bases remained unmatched. This CDR3 is built from 16 residues. The germline CDR1 and CDR2 sequences are LNHDA and SQIVND (reference sequence). CDR3 DNA sequence: TGTGCCAGTAGTTCACAGCGGGAGGTGGGCCAAGAGACCCAGTACTTC. This sequence encodes CASSSQREVGQETQYF.

The CDR3 nucleotides read TGTGCCAGCAGCGGGCCGCGGGCGCGGGGGAACACTGAAGCTTTCTTT. It codes for CASSGPRARGNTEAFF. The chain joins TRBV7-9 to TRBJ1-1, with no clear D. The germline V gene has CDR1 SEHNR and CDR2 FQNEAQ (reference sequence). Trimming left V 5 bases short and J 1 base short, with 17 bases between. The length of the CDR3 is 16 residues.

The chain has TRBV12-5 and TRBJ2-5, with D perhaps matching TRBD1 (6 bases). CDR1 and CDR2 (germline): LGHNT, FRNRAP. The V end lost 3 bases, the J end lost 5 bases, and 13 bases lay between the germline ends. The CDR3 runs to 14 residues. The CDR3 DNA follows: TGTGCTAGTGGTTTCGGTTGGCAGGGGGAGACCCAGTACTTC. Its protein product is CASGFGWQGETQYF. Drawing the rest from reference TRBV12-5 and TRBJ2-5, the complete variable domain is DARVTQTPRHKVTEMGQEVTMRCQPILGHNTVFWYRQTMMQGLELLAYFRNRAPLDDSGMPKDRFSAEMPDATLATLKIQPSEPRDSAVYFCASGFGWQGETQYFGPGTRLLVL.

The sample holds a few counts of this clone. The chain links TRBV27 to TRBJ1-1, with D unclear. This CDR3 is built from 13 residues. Germline CDR1 reads MNHEY; CDR2 reads SMNVEV (reference sequence). Deletions cut 3 bases from V and 3 bases from J, with 8 bases between. The CDR3 spells CASSFGLYTEAFF. CDR3 sequence (DNA): TGTGCCAGCAGTTTCGGGTTGTACACTGAAGCTTTCTTT.

The DNA for the CDR3 is TGTGCCAGCAGTTTAGCCGGCCTAGCGGGATTTGTCGATGAGCAGTTCTTC. Protein sequence: CASSLAGLAGFVDEQFF. The V gene is TRBV28, the J gene TRBJ2-1; 9 bases fit TRBD2. The CDR3 totals 17 residues. CDR1 and CDR2 (germline): MDHEN, SYDVKM. V lost 2 bases, J lost 8 bases, and 13 bases stayed unmatched.

The V call is TRBV28, the J call TRBJ2-7; TRBD1 matches at 7 bases. Trimming took 2 bases from V and 0 from J; bases not matched to a gene: 10. This CDR3 is 17 amino acids long. Per germline, CDR1 MDHEN and CDR2 SYDVKM. CDR3 nucleotides: TGTGCCAGCAGTTTAGGCCAATCGGGACAGCGCTCCTACGAGCAGTACTTC. It translates to CASSLGQSGQRSYEQYF.

DNA for the CDR3: TGTGCCAGCAGCCATAGCGGGAGGGCTTACGAGCAGTACTTC. Translated, it gives CASSHSGRAYEQYF. V gene TRBV28 combines with J gene TRBJ2-7, with 11 bases matching TRBD2. The CDR3 covers 14 residues. From germline, CDR1 is MDHEN and CDR2 SYDVKM. V was pared by 6 bases and J by 4 bases, with 5 bases of the junction left unmatched.

J is TRBJ1-1 and V is TRBV27, with 11 bases aligning to TRBD1. Germline V gene sequence: CDR1 MNHEY, CDR2 SMNVEV (reference sequence). Trimming cost V 5 bases and J 3 bases; bases outside gene matches: 8. CDR3 size: 16 residues. The CDR3 DNA reads as TGTGCCAGCAGTCCCTATGGGACAGGGGGGGACACTGAAGCTTTCTTT. Translation: CASSPYGTGGDTEAFF.

The chain links TRBV11-1 to TRBJ2-3, with D possibly TRBD2 on 6 matching bases. The CDR3 contains 15 residues. Germline V gives CDR1 SGHAT, CDR2 FQDESV (reference sequence). V was shortened by 3 bases and J by 1 base, with 11 bases between the two germline ends. In DNA, the CDR3 is TGTGCCAGCAGCTTCCTAGCGATACGCACAGATACGCAGTATTTT. Its translation: CASSFLAIRTDTQYF.

This clone was picked up a small number of times. The genes are TRBV10-2 and TRBJ2-4; 12 bases align to TRBD2. J lost 0 bases, V lost 10 bases, and 4 bases had no gene match. The germline V gene has CDR1 WSHSY and CDR2 SAAADI. This CDR3 contains 15 residues. In DNA form, the CDR3 reads TGCGCCACAGGACTAGCGGGACTAGCCAAAAACATTCAGTACTTC. Residues: CATGLAGLAKNIQYF.

This chain joins TRBV5-1 and TRBJ2-1; 13 bases align to TRBD2. Germline V gives CDR1 SGHRS, CDR2 YFSETQ. CDR3 size: 18 residues. The junction had 9 bases not matched to a gene; V was cut back by 0 bases and J by 6 bases. This chain's CDR3 is CASSLAVTSGRFFNEQFF. The CDR3 DNA reads TGCGCCAGCAGCTTGGCCGTGACTAGCGGGAGGTTCTTCAATGAGCAGTTCTTC.

V gene TRBV4-2 combines with J gene TRBJ2-5; TRBD2 agrees at 12 bases. The V gene end was trimmed by 0 bases and the J gene end by 5 bases; junction bases not matched to a gene: 4. There are 16 residues in the CDR3. Looked up from germline, CDR1 is LGHNA and CDR2 is YNFKEQ. For the CDR3, the DNA is TGTGCCAGCAGCCAAGAACTAGCGGGAGGACGGGAGACCCAGTACTTC. It specifies CASSQELAGGRETQYF.

This clone was seen just once. The genes are TRBV19 and TRBJ1-3; tentatively, D is TRBD1 (5 bases). Trimming took off 1 base at V and 3 bases at J, with 13 bases between the two ends. The germline V gene encodes CDR1 LNHDA and CDR2 SQIVND (reference sequence). This CDR3 is 16 amino acids long. This CDR3 reads CASSIVGGSGGNTIYF. The CDR3, as DNA: TGTGCCAGTAGTATAGTGGGGGGAAGTGGTGGAAACACCATATATTTT.

This clone was found a few times. This chain uses TRBV7-2 with TRBJ2-5; no clear D. CDR1 and CDR2 (germline): SGHTA, FQGNSA. V was pared by 0 bases and J by 5 bases, with 16 bases between. The length of the CDR3 is 16 residues. The CDR3 region has the DNA TGTGCCAGCAGCTTAGCGGGTCAGGCTACTGGGGAGACCCAGTACTTC. This translates into CASSLAGQATGETQYF.

This rearrangement joins TRBV4-3 to TRBJ1-1; TRBD1 agrees at 9 bases. Germline V lookup: CDR1 LGHNA, CDR2 YSLEER. The CDR3 runs to 17 residues. V was clipped by 4 bases and J by 2 bases; unmatched bases: 11. The CDR3 DNA reads as TGCGCCAGCAGCCGAGGGGGACAGGGATGGCAAAACACTGAAGCTTTCTTT. Amino acid sequence: CASSRGGQGWQNTEAFF.

J is TRBJ2-5 and V is TRBV19; the match to TRBD2 covers 10 bases. This CDR3 has 19 residues. The V gene end was trimmed by 3 bases and the J gene end by 3 bases; junction bases not matched to a gene: 16. Germline V gives CDR1 LNHDA, CDR2 SQIVND (reference sequence). CDR3 coding DNA: TGTGCCAGTAGTATCACCTCCTCCAGGGGGCTAGCGGGAGAAGAGACCCAGTACTTC. Protein product: CASSITSSRGLAGEETQYF. Based on the CDR3 plus reference TRBV19 and TRBJ2-5, the full variable domain is DGGITQSPKYLFRKEGQNVTLSCEQNLNHDAMYWYRQDPGQGLRLIYYSQIVNDFQKGDIAEGYSVSREKKESFPLTVTSAQKNPTAFYLCASSITSSRGLAGEETQYFGPGTRLLVL.

V usage is TRBV7-3 and J usage is TRBJ1-1; maybe TRBD1 (5 bases). Per germline, CDR1 SGHTA and CDR2 FQGTGA. V lost 5 bases to trimming and J lost 6 bases, with 16 bases between them. The CDR3 is 14 residues long. CDR3 in DNA: TGTGCCAGCAGCCAGAGGGCGGGGCCCTCTGAAGCTTTCTTT. It specifies CASSQRAGPSEAFF.

CDR3 residues: CASSVGQRRERRGTGELFF. CDR3 in DNA: TGTGCCAGCAGCGTAGGGCAGCGACGGGAGAGACGGGGCACCGGGGAGCTGTTTTTT. This chain joins TRBV9 and TRBJ2-2, with a weak D call TRBD2 (6 bases). Trimming took off 0 bases at V and 4 bases at J, with 22 bases between the two ends. Looked up from germline, CDR1 is SGDLS and CDR2 is YYNGEE. This CDR3 contains 19 residues.

The chain recombines TRBV4-1 with TRBJ1-1; D gene uncertain. Germline CDR1 and CDR2: MGHRA and YSYEKL. The CDR3 runs 16 residues. The ends were cut back, 0 bases at V and 5 bases at J, with 16 bases in the middle. The CDR3 nucleotides are TGCGCCAGCAGCCAAGATGGGCGGGTTTCTGGTACTGAAGCTTTCTTT. This codes for CASSQDGRVSGTEAFF.

The genes are TRBV5-6 and TRBJ2-7; 8 nucleotides align to TRBD1. Per the germline V gene, CDR1 is SGHDT and CDR2 is YYEEEE. The length of the CDR3 is 15 residues. Trimming removed 0 bases from V and 3 bases from J; junction bases left unmatched: 5. The CDR3 DNA reads TGTGCCAGCAGCTTGGAAGACAGGGGCGTCTACGAGCAGTACTTC. Its translation: CASSLEDRGVYEQYF. Complete variable domain (other parts from reference TRBV5-6 and TRBJ2-7): DAGVTQSPTHLIKTRGQQVTLRCSPKSGHDTVSWYQQALGQGPQFIFQYYEEEERQRGNFPDRFSGHQFPNYSSELNVNALLLGDSALYLCASSLEDRGVYEQYFGPGTRLTVT.

This rearrangement joins TRBV2 to TRBJ2-3; weak D call: TRBD2 (5 bases). CDR3 length equals 14 residues. Germline V gene lookup returns CDR1 SNHLY and CDR2 FYNNEI. Trimming shortened V by 5 bases and J by 3 bases, and 12 bases separated the two germline ends. This chain's CDR3 is CASSTWEKTDTQYF. The DNA of the CDR3 is TGTGCCAGCAGTACGTGGGAGAAAACAGATACGCAGTATTTT.